The 30 T cell receptor beta chains given below trace back to one sample, sequenced in a study of cytomegalovirus exposure and HLA in healthy donors. Assay: immunoSEQ multiplex PCR; the TCRdb copy retains only in-frame clones and omits some. The sample consists of about 140,000 clones, about 95% of them appearing once. Sequencing input: PBMCs. These TCRs come from a young man in good health and CMV-seropositive.

The gene calls are TRBV5-1 and TRBJ2-3; 7 bases are shared with TRBD1. V lost 2 bases and J lost 4; bases outside the gene matches: 7. There are 15 residues in the CDR3. Germline CDR1 is SGHRS and CDR2 is YFSETQ. In nucleotides, the CDR3 is TGCGCCAGCAGCTTCCAGGGGGACAAGGCAGATACGCAGTATTTT. Translated, it gives CASSFQGDKADTQYF. The full variable domain, with the rest looked up from reference TRBV5-1 and TRBJ2-3, is KAGVTQTPRYLIKTRGQQVTLSCSPISGHRSVSWYQQTPGQGLQFLFEYFSETQRNKGNFPGRFSGRQFSNSRSEMNVSTLELGDSALYLCASSFQGDKADTQYFGPGTRLTVL.

The chain couples TRBV28 to TRBJ1-1; D gene ambiguous. The CDR3 runs 13 residues. Germline CDR1 is MDHEN and CDR2 is SYDVKM. V was trimmed by 3 bases and J by 7 bases, leaving 12 bases between them. In DNA, the CDR3 is TGTGCCAGCAGTTTGAGGTCTGTTGGTGAAGCTTTCTTT. It specifies CASSLRSVGEAFF.

The chain has TRBV19 and TRBJ2-7; D not certain. Germline-derived CDR1 and CDR2 are LNHDA and SQIVND (reference sequence). The CDR3 loop spans 14 amino acids. The V end was cut by 5 bases, the J end by 0 bases, with 11 bases between. The CDR3 nucleotides read TGTGCCAGTAGTCCCAGCCCTAGCTCCTACGAGCAGTACTTC. This translates into CASSPSPSSYEQYF.

Concerning this clone itself: No conserved phenylalanine or tryptophan ends this CDR3, so it is likely a read error. The genes are TRBV30 and TRBJ1-1; 8 bases fit TRBD1. This CDR3 contains 16 residues. Trimming cost V 2 bases and J 3 bases; bases outside gene matches: 11. Germline V CDR1 and CDR2: GTSNPN, SVGIG (reference sequence). CDR3 sequence (DNA): TGTGCCTGGAGTAATCTCGACAGGGGACAGGACACTGAAGCTTTCGTT. It codes for CAWSNLDRGQDTEAFV.

The chain is built from TRBV14 and TRBJ2-7, with 7 nucleotides matching TRBD1. CDR3 length: 15 residues. V lost 4 bases and J lost 0; bases outside the gene matches: 6. Germline assignment: CDR1 SGHDN and CDR2 FVKESK. Here the CDR3 reads CASSPPDRTSYEQYF. The CDR3 nucleotides are TGTGCCAGCAGCCCGCCGGACAGGACCTCCTACGAGCAGTACTTC.

The chain is built from TRBV9 and TRBJ1-1, with a weak D call TRBD1 (5 bases). Trimming cost V 0 bases and J 2 bases, with 11 bases left between them. CDR1 SGDLS and CDR2 YYNGEE come from the germline V gene. This CDR3 region has 15 residues. The CDR3 nucleotides read TGTGCCAGCAGCGTAGGCCCCCAGGGTAACACTGAAGCTTTCTTT. Translating gives CASSVGPQGNTEAFF. The full variable domain, its missing parts supplied by reference TRBV9 and TRBJ1-1, is DSGVTQTPKHLITATGQRVTLRCSPRSGDLSVYWYQQSLDQGLQFLIQYYNGEERAKGNILERFSAQQFPDLHSELNLSSLELGDSALYFCASSVGPQGNTEAFFGQGTRLTVV.

This chain links TRBV6-1 with TRBJ2-5, with D uncertain. CDR1 is MNHNS and CDR2 is SASEGT in the germline V gene. This CDR3 is built from 13 residues. V was cut by 7 bases and J by 0 bases, with 9 bases left in between. The CDR3 is CASTHRYQETQYF. As DNA, the CDR3 is TGTGCCAGCACCCACCGGTACCAAGAGACCCAGTACTTC.

The V call is TRBV5-1, the J call TRBJ2-7; D is undetermined. This CDR3 is built from 14 residues. The ends were cut back, 2 bases at V and 3 bases at J, with 12 bases in the middle. Germline lookup yields CDR1 SGHRS and CDR2 YFSETQ. DNA for the CDR3: TGCGCCAGCAGCTTCGACCCACAGAACTACGAGCAGTACTTC. Translating gives CASSFDPQNYEQYF.

This clone is a singleton in its sample. The CDR3 spells CASSVLAESYEQYF. CDR3 sequence (DNA): TGCGCCAGCAGCGTACTAGCGGAGTCCTACGAGCAGTACTTC. The chain combines TRBV5-1 with TRBJ2-7; TRBD2 matches 8 bases. The CDR3 sequence is 14 residues long. J was trimmed by 1 base and V by 4 bases; bases with no gene match: 4. Looked up from germline, CDR1 is SGHRS and CDR2 is YFSETQ.

There are a few counts of this clone. At one boundary the junction diverges from the germline segment, which might be a read error. The chain carries TRBV2 and TRBJ2-3; D is ambiguous. Per germline, CDR1 SNHLY and CDR2 FYNNEI. This CDR3 is built from 10 residues. CDR3 protein: CASSDETTSF. The CDR3 nucleotides are TGTGCCAGCAGTGATGAAACTACCTCATTT.

The rearrangement joins TRBV6-6 to TRBJ1-5; possible D gene TRBD1, 6 bases. The germline V gene has CDR1 MNHNY and CDR2 SVGAGI (reference sequence). Deletions cut 5 bases from V and 4 bases from J, with 15 bases between. CDR3 size: 15 residues. CDR3 in amino acids: CASSPRQDTNQPQHF. CDR3 DNA: TGTGCCAGCAGTCCTCGACAGGACACAAATCAGCCCCAGCATTTT.

The V call is TRBV7-8, the J call TRBJ2-7, with 8 positions matching TRBD2. The CDR3 spans 13 residues. Per germline, CDR1 SGHVS and CDR2 FQNEAQ. V dropped 7 bases and J dropped 6; count of bases not matched to a gene: 8. CDR3 residues: CASTPAGVGEQYF. The CDR3 bases are TGTGCCAGCACCCCAGCGGGAGTTGGCGAGCAGTACTTC.

The chain has TRBV27 and TRBJ2-5; 11 bases are a match to TRBD2. Per the germline V gene, CDR1 is MNHEY and CDR2 is SMNVEV (reference sequence). The CDR3 totals 15 residues. V was clipped by 5 bases and J by 5 bases; unmatched bases: 7. The CDR3 here is CASSRWLAGGETQYF. As DNA, the CDR3 is TGTGCCAGCAGTCGGTGGCTAGCGGGAGGTGAGACCCAGTACTTC.

This chain joins TRBV27 and TRBJ2-1, with TRBD2 matching 9 bases. Trimming at V came to 6 bases and at J to 6 bases, leaving 6 bases not matched to a gene. The CDR3 is 14 amino acids. CDR1 MNHEY and CDR2 SMNVEV come from the germline V gene (reference sequence). The CDR3 DNA follows: TGTGCCAGCAGCCGCGGGACTAGCTTCAATGAGCAGTTCTTC. Translated: CASSRGTSFNEQFF.

J is TRBJ1-1 and V is TRBV29-1, with a weak D call TRBD1 (6 bases). The V and J ends lost 0 bases and 2 bases respectively, with 13 bases between them. Germline loops: CDR1 SQVTM, CDR2 ANQGSEA. CDR3 length equals 15 residues. CDR3 DNA: TGCAGCGTTGAAGATTTCGCAGGGGATAACACTGAAGCTTTCTTT. It encodes CSVEDFAGDNTEAFF.

J is TRBJ2-3 and V is TRBV9; D is ambiguous. The V and J ends lost 4 bases and 4 bases respectively, with 10 bases between them. This CDR3 has 13 residues. Germline CDR1 reads SGDLS; CDR2 reads YYNGEE. The CDR3 sequence: CASSSLAADTQYF. CDR3 nucleotide sequence: TGTGCCAGCAGCTCCCTCGCGGCAGATACGCAGTATTTT. The variable domain in full, completed from reference TRBV9 and TRBJ2-3, reads DSGVTQTPKHLITATGQRVTLRCSPRSGDLSVYWYQQSLDQGLQFLIQYYNGEERAKGNILERFSAQQFPDLHSELNLSSLELGDSALYFCASSSLAADTQYFGPGTRLTVL.

V and J are TRBV10-3 and TRBJ2-7; 11 bases are a match to TRBD1. The germline gives CDR1 ENHRY, CDR2 SYGVKD. This CDR3 spans 16 amino acids. Trimming cost V 3 bases and J 2 bases; bases outside gene matches: 6. CDR3 coding DNA: TGTGCCATCAGTGACCCCCGGGACAGGGGGACCTACGAGCAGTACTTC. This codes for CAISDPRDRGTYEQYF.

The chain has TRBV5-1 and TRBJ1-3, with 12 bases that match TRBD1. After removal of 4 bases from V and 4 bases from J, the junction contained 3 bases not matched to a gene. Germline CDR1 is SGHRS and CDR2 is YFSETQ. The CDR3 loop spans 15 amino acids. The CDR3 loop reads CASSAGQGAGNTIYF. The CDR3 nucleotides read TGCGCCAGCAGCGCGGGACAGGGGGCAGGAAACACCATATATTTT.

This clone occurred once. This chain connects TRBV19 to TRBJ1-6; 7 bases are a match to TRBD1. J lost 6 bases, V lost 7 bases, and 3 bases had no gene match. Germline CDR1 is LNHDA and CDR2 is SQIVND (reference sequence). This CDR3 has 13 amino acids. The CDR3 is CASTGTVNSPLHF. CDR3 DNA: TGTGCCAGTACTGGGACAGTTAATTCACCCCTCCACTTT.

The V call is TRBV7-9, the J call TRBJ1-3, with no clear D. Deletions cut 7 bases from V and 3 bases from J, with 16 bases between. There are 15 residues in the CDR3. CDR1 and CDR2 from the germline V gene are SEHNR and FQNEAQ (reference sequence). CDR3 nucleotides: TGTGCCAGCACCGAAAATCTGGCGGGTGGAAACACCATATATTTT. Residues: CASTENLAGGNTIYF.

This chain uses TRBV7-9 with TRBJ2-7, with D possibly matching TRBD1 (6 bases). CDR3 length: 13 amino acids. V lost 5 bases to trimming and J lost 6 bases, with 14 bases between them. Germline V gene data show CDR1 as SEHNR and CDR2 as FQNEAQ (reference sequence). The CDR3 loop reads CASSHRQGTEQYF. CDR3 bases: TGTGCCAGCAGCCATCGCCAGGGGACCGAGCAGTACTTC.

The chain recombines TRBV29-1 with TRBJ2-5; D not certain. The CDR3 spans 13 residues. From germline, CDR1 is SQVTM and CDR2 ANQGSEA. V was shortened by 0 bases and J by 2 bases, with 7 bases between the two germline ends. The CDR3 spells CSVEDWLQETQYF. The CDR3 DNA follows: TGCAGCGTTGAAGATTGGCTTCAAGAGACCCAGTACTTC.

The chain employs TRBV5-4 and TRBJ2-1; 11 bases agree with TRBD2. The germline gives CDR1 SGHNT, CDR2 YYREEE (reference sequence). This CDR3 spans 16 amino acids. V gave up 1 base and J gave up 3 bases; unmatched junction bases: 3. This CDR3 is CASSLNLAGGYNEQFF. CDR3 DNA: TGTGCCAGCAGCTTGAATCTAGCGGGAGGCTACAATGAGCAGTTCTTC.

This clone has just one count. The rearrangement uses TRBV9 and TRBJ1-1; 8 nucleotides align to TRBD1. Per the germline V gene, CDR1 is SGDLS and CDR2 is YYNGEE. The CDR3 spans 19 residues. Germline trimming cut 3 bases from V and 1 base from J; bases unmatched to any gene: 17. Here the CDR3 DNA reads TGTGCCAGCAGCGCAGGAATACGAGGGGGGACAGGATCGAACACTGAAGCTTTCTTT. As protein: CASSAGIRGGTGSNTEAFF.

The rearrangement uses TRBV7-2 and TRBJ2-7; TRBD2 agrees at 8 bases. Unmatched junction bases numbered 4, after V lost 1 base and J lost 2 bases. From germline, CDR1 is SGHTA and CDR2 FQGNSA. The CDR3 totals 15 residues. CDR3 region: CASSLVAGNAYEQYF. For the CDR3, the DNA is TGTGCCAGCAGCTTAGTAGCGGGGAACGCCTACGAGCAGTACTTC.

This clone has a single count. V is TRBV28 and J is TRBJ2-3; 10 nucleotides line up with TRBD2. Germline V gene data show CDR1 as MDHEN and CDR2 as SYDVKM. CDR3 length: 14 amino acids. V shed 9 bases and J 6 bases; nucleotides not matched to a gene: 9. CDR3 protein: CASSSGSLPDTQYF. CDR3 bases: TGTGCCAGTTCTAGCGGGAGCCTCCCCGATACGCAGTATTTT.

The chain employs TRBV28 and TRBJ2-2; TRBD1 is a possible D gene (5 bases). CDR1 and CDR2 (germline): MDHEN, SYDVKM. The CDR3 contains 15 residues. V dropped 3 bases and J dropped 0 bases, with 8 bases sitting between them. CDR3: CASSFRVTNTGELFF. DNA of the CDR3: TGTGCCAGCAGTTTCAGGGTTACGAACACCGGGGAGCTGTTTTTT.

The rearrangement links TRBV25-1 to TRBJ1-2; D is ambiguous. Trimming took off 0 bases at V and 4 bases at J, with 18 bases between the two ends. CDR1 and CDR2 from the germline V gene are MGHDK and SYGVNS. This CDR3 spans 17 amino acids. The CDR3 DNA follows: TGTGCCAGCAGTGAATATTTCGTCGGGTCGGGATCCTATGGCTACACCTTC. Its translation is CASSEYFVGSGSYGYTF.

CDR3 sequence: CASSYGGGVNTGELFF. The CDR3 nucleotides are TGTGCCAGCAGTTACGGGGGGGGCGTGAACACCGGGGAGCTGTTTTTT. V is TRBV6-5 and J is TRBJ2-2; the D gene is possibly TRBD2 (7 bases). Trimming removed 2 bases at V and 1 base at J, with 11 bases between. This CDR3 spans 16 amino acids. Germline V gives CDR1 MNHEY, CDR2 SVGAGI.

The chain recombines TRBV6-1 with TRBJ2-1; 10 positions match TRBD2. CDR1 MNHNS and CDR2 SASEGT come from the germline V gene. There are 14 residues in the CDR3. J lost 2 bases, V lost 7 bases, and 2 bases had no gene match. CDR3 residues: CASILAGAYNEQFF. In DNA form, the CDR3 reads TGTGCCAGCATCCTAGCGGGAGCCTACAATGAGCAGTTCTTC.